This TCR beta chain was captured in a study of OX40 agonist ivuxolimab in advanced cancers. About the full investigation: Ivuxolimab was a fully human IgG2 agonistic monoclonal antibody targeting the costimulatory receptor OX40 (CD134). Intravenous ivuxolimab was administered to patients every 2 weeks at six dose levels: 0.01, 0.1, 0.3, 1.5, 3 and 10 mg/kg. Among the 52 dose-escalation patients, around 19 had hepatocellular carcinoma, about 15 melanoma, 9 renal cell carcinoma and 9 head and neck cancer. A male proportion of around 81% and a mean age of about 60 years, ranging from roughly 23 to 79, were recorded for the dose-escalation cohort. Patients were allowed to have had prior anti-PD-1, anti-PD-L1 or anti-CTLA-4 therapy, and 40% to 45% of the dose-escalation patients had previously received checkpoint inhibitors. Partial responses occurred in three dose-escalation patients, of whom one had hepatocellular carcinoma and two had cutaneous melanoma. The purpose of peripheral TCRbeta sequencing was to test whether ivuxolimab changed TCR sequence diversity and led to clonal T-cell expansion. The paper covers the monotherapy dose-escalation part of the phase I ivuxolimab trial, which included N ≈ 54 patients.

Study-wide findings and limitations: At doses of 0.1 to 3.0 mg/kg, clonal expansion of both CD4+ and CD8+ blood T cells was observed from baseline to week 6. Which antigens the clonally expanded peripheral T cells were specific for was not determined. Low levels of normalized T-cell clonal expansion were also seen in some nonresponding patients. In the 0.1-3.0 mg/kg groups, partial responders had among the lowest normalized peripheral clonal expansion, particularly in CD8+ T cells. After ivuxolimab, expanded clones were on average more numerous among CD8+ T cells than among CD4+ T cells.

Patients with autoimmune disease history or receiving systemic immunosuppression were excluded from the trial. Peripheral blood for TCR sequencing was collected from all dose cohorts at baseline, on cycle 4 day 1, and on cycle 7 day 1. The samples were taken from a phase I, first-in-human, multicenter, open-label dose-escalation trial of ivuxolimab. Adults with locally advanced or metastatic melanoma, renal cell, hepatocellular, or head and neck squamous cell carcinoma were enrolled in the trial. Before TCR sequencing, CD4+ T cells and CD8+ T cells were sorted from peripheral blood as separate populations. Comments on this clone: Its antigen remains undetermined. It has no much larger one-base neighbor in the sample; base qualities were not kept.

Genomic DNA was isolated from the sorted cells so that the TCRbeta CDR3 region could be sequenced. TCRbeta CDR3 regions were sequenced using the immunoSEQ Assay. Not all clones reach the TCRdb copy of this immuneACCESS table, which keeps in-frame sequences only. Checked studies attribute under half of the gap to unresolved V genes and leave the rest unexplained. In all, the sample holds about 85,000 clones, and roughly four fifths of those were seen once. 5.5% to 8.5% of the sample rests with the top ten. The germline V end is reduced by 4 bases and the J end by 1 base; junction bases left unmatched: 6. The germline V gene provides CDR1 KGHSH and CDR2 LQKENI. From its cysteine to its phenylalanine, the CDR3 spans 16 amino acids. CDR3 DNA is the only sequence kept; it has 48 bases, read in frame from the first base.

This sequence uses TRBV18 and TRBJ2-2, and 7 junctional nucleotides match TRBD2. The TCR was taken from an adult with an advanced solid tumor such as melanoma, head and neck, liver or kidney cancer. The input for sequencing was CD4+ or CD8+ T cells sorted from blood, taken in a trial of the OX40 agonist ivuxolimab. The DNA is TGTGCCAGCTCACGGTTGACTAGCCAGAACACCGGGGAGCTGTTTTTT. Its translation is CASSRLTSQNTGELFF.